These 12 T cell receptor beta chains originate from one sample sequenced in a study of T cell clonotyping in hematopoietic cell transplantation. The method was immunoSEQ multiplex PCR; TCRdb's version includes in-frame clones alone and lacks a portion of them. This sample has fewer than 6,000 clones, with roughly two thirds found just once. The specimen was PBMCs, collected 100 days after allogeneic stem cell transplant. All receptors derive from a female patient in her 50s who had an allogeneic stem cell transplant, so the T cells may come from the graft donor. Some clones in this sample may be carry-over from other donors' samples.

This rearrangement joins TRBV4-1 to TRBJ2-7; 11 positions agree with TRBD2. The CDR3 is 17 amino acids. The germline V gene encodes CDR1 MGHRA and CDR2 YSYEKL. V lost 2 bases, J lost 5 bases, and 11 bases stayed unmatched. The CDR3 DNA sequence: TGCGCCAGCAGCCAATTGGGGACTACTAGCGGGAGTAACGAGCAGTACTTC. It codes for CASSQLGTTSGSNEQYF.

The J gene is TRBJ2-4, the V gene TRBV30; D is undetermined. The germline gives CDR1 GTSNPN, CDR2 SVGIG (reference sequence). This CDR3 contains 11 residues. Deletions cut 4 bases from V and 6 bases from J, with 7 bases between. CDR3 residues: CAWKNGNIQYF. The CDR3 nucleotides read TGTGCCTGGAAGAACGGAAACATTCAGTACTTC.

On this clone itself: One end of the junction fails to match germline, which may point to a read error. The CDR3 nucleotides read TGTGCCAGCAGCTATGACCTCCCTACAGTTCCTACTGAAACTTTCTTT. Protein sequence: CASSYDLPTVPTETFF. The chain carries TRBV6-6 and TRBJ1-1; no clear D gene. This CDR3 has 16 amino acids. CDR1 is MNHNY and CDR2 is SVGAGI in the germline V gene (reference sequence).

This clone is medium-sized in the sample. V usage is TRBV19 and J usage is TRBJ2-7, with D tentatively TRBD2 (6 bases). This CDR3 is 14 amino acids long. Germline V gives CDR1 LNHDA, CDR2 SQIVND (reference sequence). Trimming left V 3 bases short and J 1 base short, with 10 bases between. CDR3 amino acids: CASSMSGRSYEQYF. In DNA form, the CDR3 reads TGTGCCAGTAGTATGAGTGGGAGGTCCTACGAGCAGTACTTC.

The V gene is TRBV4-1, the J gene TRBJ2-7; the match to TRBD2 covers 7 bases. The germline V gene has CDR1 MGHRA and CDR2 YSYEKL. The CDR3 runs 14 residues. J was trimmed by 6 bases and V by 2 bases; bases with no gene match: 7. The CDR3 protein is CASSQPLGGAEQYF. CDR3 in DNA: TGCGCCAGCAGCCAACCCCTGGGAGGGGCCGAGCAGTACTTC.

V gene TRBV9 combines with J gene TRBJ2-5; 7 bases fit TRBD1. Trimming removed 4 bases from V and 5 bases from J; junction bases left unmatched: 11. The CDR3 sequence is 15 residues long. Germline CDR1 SGDLS, CDR2 YYNGEE. CDR3 amino acids: CASSSQGQWKETQYF. The CDR3 coding sequence is TGTGCCAGCAGCTCCCAGGGACAGTGGAAGGAGACCCAGTACTTC.

Note on this clone: A read error may account for a junction end that differs from germline. V usage is TRBV7-9 and J usage is TRBJ2-7, with D possibly being TRBD2 (7 bases). CDR3 length: 13 amino acids. Germline CDR1 is SEHNR and CDR2 is FQNEAQ (reference sequence). The CDR3 spells CASSSTGGSEQYF. The CDR3 nucleotides are TGTGCTAGCAGCTCGACAGGCGGGAGCGAGCAGTACTTC.

This clone was observed a few times. This rearrangement joins TRBV7-2 to TRBJ2-2; TRBD1 agrees at 10 bases. From germline, CDR1 is SGHTA and CDR2 FQGNSA. V shed 9 bases and J 4 bases; nucleotides not matched to a gene: 5. This CDR3 has 14 amino acids. The CDR3 here is CASRDRGGTGELFF. The CDR3 DNA reads as TGTGCCAGTAGGGACAGGGGAGGCACCGGGGAGCTGTTTTTT.

CDR3 residues: CASSGQGVGETQYF. CDR3 DNA: TGTGCCAGCAGCGGACAGGGGGTGGGGGAGACCCAGTACTTC. The chain joins TRBV6-5 to TRBJ2-5, with 10 bases identical to TRBD1. This CDR3 contains 14 residues. Per the germline V gene, CDR1 is MNHEY and CDR2 is SVGAGI. Trimming at V came to 6 bases and at J to 5 bases, leaving 6 bases not matched to a gene.

CDR3: CAISESMTSGPNTGELFF. The DNA of the CDR3 is TGTGCCATCAGTGAGTCGATGACTAGCGGGCCGAACACCGGGGAGCTGTTTTTT. The genes are TRBV10-3 and TRBJ2-2; TRBD2 matches 10 bases. The CDR3 loop spans 18 amino acids. V was clipped by 0 bases and J by 0 bases; unmatched bases: 4. The germline V gene has CDR1 ENHRY and CDR2 SYGVKD.

The rearrangement uses TRBV30 and TRBJ2-3, with unresolved D. This CDR3 comprises 11 residues. Per the germline V gene, CDR1 is GTSNPN and CDR2 is SVGIG (reference sequence). Between the trimmed V and J ends, which lost 2 bases and 4 bases, there was a span of 4 bases. The CDR3 is CAWSRPDTQYF. The CDR3, as DNA: TGTGCCTGGAGTAGGCCAGATACGCAGTATTTT.

The V and J genes are TRBV10-2 and TRBJ2-1, with 14 bases aligning to TRBD2. This CDR3 is 20 amino acids long. V lost 4 bases, J lost 0 bases, and 11 bases stayed unmatched. The V gene's germline CDR1 is WSHSY and CDR2 SAAADI. This CDR3 reads CASSGSTSGRGKGSYNEQFF. The CDR3 DNA reads TGCGCCAGCAGTGGCTCGACTAGCGGGAGGGGGAAAGGCTCCTACAATGAGCAGTTCTTC.